A selection of T cell receptor beta chains follows, all from one sample in a study of shared clonotypes between healthy human individuals. The repertoire was sequenced with immunoSEQ multiplex PCR; TCRdb's copy has only in-frame clones and lacks some. The table includes hundreds of thousands of clones, roughly 80% detected once. Sequencing input: PBMCs. These receptor sequences come from a woman aged 40 to 50 in good health. Some clones in this sample may be carry-over from other donors' samples. The CDR3 runs from the conserved cysteine through the conserved F or W. Each record gives: J gene, D gene, V gene, CDR3 protein. D genes are given only for firm matches.

J gene: TRBJ1-3; D gene: -; V gene: TRBV4-1; CDR3 protein: CASSQDAIPGNTIYF
J gene: TRBJ2-5; D gene: TRBD2; V gene: TRBV19; CDR3 protein: CASRRGLAGGLVETQYF
J gene: TRBJ2-7; D gene: -; V gene: TRBV7-2; CDR3 protein: CASSFRRFSSEQYF
J gene: TRBJ2-5; D gene: TRBD1; V gene: TRBV2; CDR3 protein: CASSTDRGLGTQYF
J gene: TRBJ1-2; D gene: -; V gene: TRBV10-3; CDR3 protein: CAISEQGDLQSPDGYTF
J gene: TRBJ1-5; D gene: -; V gene: TRBV19; CDR3 protein: CASSKPRDLNQPQHF
J gene: TRBJ2-2; D gene: TRBD2; V gene: TRBV7-2; CDR3 protein: CASSPSAGGEPGELFF
J gene: TRBJ2-3; D gene: TRBD1; V gene: TRBV7-9; CDR3 protein: CASSHSRGRYAQYF
J gene: TRBJ1-4; D gene: -; V gene: TRBV2; CDR3 protein: CASLTTGQDHEKLFF
J gene: TRBJ2-2; D gene: TRBD2; V gene: TRBV7-2; CDR3 protein: CASSLERGAGELFF
J gene: TRBJ1-1; D gene: -; V gene: TRBV6-5; CDR3 protein: CASSYGVGTEAFF
J gene: TRBJ1-1; D gene: -; V gene: TRBV10-2; CDR3 protein: CASTPQRNTEAFF
J gene: TRBJ2-1; D gene: -; V gene: TRBV7-2; CDR3 protein: CASSRTTKQFF
J gene: TRBJ2-7; D gene: -; V gene: TRBV27; CDR3 protein: CASSYAAYEQYF
J gene: TRBJ2-6; D gene: TRBD1; V gene: TRBV5-4; CDR3 protein: CASGQGASGANVLTF
J gene: TRBJ2-1; D gene: TRBD2; V gene: TRBV4-1; CDR3 protein: CASSQAASGSYDEQFF
J gene: TRBJ2-3; D gene: TRBD2; V gene: TRBV18; CDR3 protein: CASSRSGFDTQYF
J gene: TRBJ2-3; D gene: -; V gene: TRBV10-3; CDR3 protein: CAIRDLGLTDTQYF
J gene: TRBJ2-2; D gene: -; V gene: TRBV18; CDR3 protein: CASSPQTGNTGELFF
J gene: TRBJ2-7; D gene: TRBD2; V gene: TRBV10-1; CDR3 protein: CATSSSGRPEQYF
J gene: TRBJ1-2; D gene: -; V gene: TRBV6-5; CDR3 protein: CASSQAGKLGGYTF
J gene: TRBJ2-3; D gene: TRBD2; V gene: TRBV10-3; CDR3 protein: CAIYSGSSDTQYF
J gene: TRBJ1-1; D gene: -; V gene: TRBV27; CDR3 protein: CASSLLSGNTEAFF
J gene: TRBJ1-1; D gene: -; V gene: TRBV6-6; CDR3 protein: CATRGREDTEAFF
J gene: TRBJ1-1; D gene: -; V gene: TRBV6-5; CDR3 protein: CASSSGRGYTEAFF
J gene: TRBJ2-7; D gene: -; V gene: TRBV10-1; CDR3 protein: CASSHEIGGEQYF
J gene: TRBJ2-7; D gene: TRBD2; V gene: TRBV6-6; CDR3 protein: CASSQAGGLIGEQYF
J gene: TRBJ2-1; D gene: -; V gene: TRBV5-1; CDR3 protein: CASSWGQRTSVSYNEQFF
J gene: TRBJ1-6; D gene: -; V gene: TRBV20-1; CDR3 protein: CSASRDSPLHF
J gene: TRBJ2-2; D gene: TRBD2; V gene: TRBV7-7; CDR3 protein: CASSTRTSGGELFF
J gene: TRBJ2-5; D gene: TRBD1; V gene: TRBV28; CDR3 protein: CASSLPTGGSETQYF
J gene: TRBJ1-2; D gene: -; V gene: TRBV2; CDR3 protein: CASSGDSESYYTF
J gene: TRBJ2-2; D gene: -; V gene: TRBV7-3; CDR3 protein: CASSLIGTGELFF
J gene: TRBJ2-2; D gene: TRBD2; V gene: TRBV29-1; CDR3 protein: CSATRTSGRAPGELFF
J gene: TRBJ2-1; D gene: TRBD2; V gene: TRBV5-6; CDR3 protein: CASSAGLLEQFF
J gene: TRBJ2-5; D gene: -; V gene: TRBV5-1; CDR3 protein: CASSSQGGETQYF
J gene: TRBJ1-5; D gene: -; V gene: TRBV19; CDR3 protein: CATGSGGWGQPQHF
J gene: TRBJ1-1; D gene: -; V gene: TRBV29-1; CDR3 protein: CSVDSGPGTEAFF
J gene: TRBJ2-1; D gene: -; V gene: TRBV29-1; CDR3 protein: CSAERQPSNEQFF
J gene: TRBJ2-5; D gene: -; V gene: TRBV29-1; CDR3 protein: CSVPGTPQETQYF
J gene: TRBJ2-7; D gene: -; V gene: TRBV27; CDR3 protein: CASSSGQDYEQYF
J gene: TRBJ1-1; D gene: TRBD1; V gene: TRBV11-1; CDR3 protein: CASSTRQGVEAFF
J gene: TRBJ1-1; D gene: -; V gene: TRBV7-9; CDR3 protein: CASSNQGNTEAFF
J gene: TRBJ2-3; D gene: -; V gene: TRBV6-5; CDR3 protein: CASSLAGSTDTQYF
J gene: TRBJ1-1; D gene: TRBD1; V gene: TRBV5-1; CDR3 protein: CASSLEWTGPNTEAFF
J gene: TRBJ2-1; D gene: -; V gene: TRBV19; CDR3 protein: CASSQRRSVEQFF
J gene: TRBJ1-2; D gene: TRBD1; V gene: TRBV7-2; CDR3 protein: CASSLAIGGARYGYTF
J gene: TRBJ2-6; D gene: -; V gene: TRBV30; CDR3 protein: CAWKREAVSGANVLTF
J gene: TRBJ1-5; D gene: -; V gene: TRBV19; CDR3 protein: CASSTTGISNQPQHF
J gene: TRBJ1-1; D gene: -; V gene: TRBV5-6; CDR3 protein: CASSLVPNTEAFF
J gene: TRBJ2-4; D gene: TRBD1; V gene: TRBV28; CDR3 protein: CASSLIQAGGSKNIQYF
J gene: TRBJ1-2; D gene: -; V gene: TRBV6-5; CDR3 protein: CASSYRGSGGYTF
J gene: TRBJ2-2; D gene: -; V gene: TRBV30; CDR3 protein: CAWSWIGELFF
J gene: TRBJ1-1; D gene: -; V gene: TRBV30; CDR3 protein: CAWSRQQGTEAFF
J gene: TRBJ1-1; D gene: -; V gene: TRBV5-4; CDR3 protein: CASSLGGRGDTEAFF
J gene: TRBJ2-1; D gene: TRBD2; V gene: TRBV19; CDR3 protein: CASRRTGSGRASSYNEQFF
J gene: TRBJ2-7; D gene: -; V gene: TRBV11-2; CDR3 protein: CASSKAESRLYEQYF
J gene: TRBJ1-1; D gene: -; V gene: TRBV10-3; CDR3 protein: CAITPDRVGTEAFF
J gene: TRBJ1-1; D gene: TRBD1; V gene: TRBV7-2; CDR3 protein: CASSPWGTGGANTEAFF